Listed below are T cell receptor beta chains from one sample, sequenced in a study of T cells in Graves' hyperthyroidism and ophthalmopathy. Each CDR3 protein gets one entry after TCRdb re-called the multiplex PCR reads with MiXCR. Of fewer than 750,000 distinct CDR3 sequences detected, 14% to 15% appear once; the ten largest clones hold roughly 4.3%. Material: blood. The receptors come from a woman between 40 and 50 years old with Graves' ophthalmopathy. CDR3s include the opening cysteine and the closing phenylalanine or tryptophan. A D gene is named only where the DNA matches it firmly.

j_call,cdr3_length,v_call,d_call,cdr3_aa
TRBJ1-1,13,TRBV5-1,-,CASSVPGNTEAFF
TRBJ2-6,16,TRBV20-1,TRBD1,CSATGQGGSGANVLTF
TRBJ2-7,16,TRBV27,TRBD1,CASSSPQGQGIYEQYF
TRBJ2-5,13,TRBV19,TRBD1,CASSDRVWETQYF
TRBJ2-7,12,TRBV20-1,TRBD1,CRGGQGPYEQYF
TRBJ2-7,14,TRBV5-1,-,CASSLGQELYEQYF
TRBJ1-1,15,TRBV20-1,TRBD1,CSARDQTGANTEAFF
TRBJ1-2,12,TRBV2,-,CASSESMATPTF
TRBJ2-1,16,TRBV28,-,CASSAGDPQSYNEQFF
TRBJ2-7,14,TRBV4-1,TRBD2,CASSPRGGPHEQYF
TRBJ2-7,14,TRBV7-2,-,CASSLLSGGYEQYF
TRBJ1-2,13,TRBV7-2,-,CASSLSQGPARTF
TRBJ2-7,12,TRBV29-1,-,CSAGDPTYEQYF
TRBJ2-4,14,TRBV28,-,CASREGQAKNIQYF
TRBJ2-2,17,TRBV12-5,-,CARPGAGHSPGTGELFF
TRBJ1-2,12,TRBV12-3/TRBV12-4,-,CASRGGSYGYTF
TRBJ1-5,16,TRBV19,-,CASSMGREGAFQPQHF
TRBJ2-4,15,TRBV6-2/TRBV6-3,TRBD1,CASSNTGGAKNIQYF
TRBJ2-7,18,TRBV6-2/TRBV6-3,TRBD1,CASSYRWRGQGVANEQYF
TRBJ1-5,15,TRBV6-1,-,CASSGSVYSNQPQHF
TRBJ2-7,12,TRBV20-1,-,CSAEDMTYEQYF
TRBJ1-1,16,TRBV6-5,-,CASLRPGVPMNTEAFF
TRBJ1-3,13,TRBV5-1,-,CASSSGDGNTIYF
TRBJ1-1,17,TRBV4-1,TRBD1,CASSRQGTGEGVTEAFF
TRBJ2-2,17,TRBV6-5,-,CASSLREGRHDTGELFF
TRBJ1-2,14,TRBV13,TRBD1,CASSSTGVYYGYTF
TRBJ2-3,15,TRBV7-6,-,CASSPFRGILDTQYF
TRBJ1-1,13,TRBV4-1,-,CASSQVRAPQAFF
TRBJ2-5,15,TRBV11-3,TRBD2,CASSLGVAGVKTQYF
TRBJ2-5,13,TRBV20-1,-,CSASEDAEETQYF
TRBJ1-5,13,TRBV6-5,-,CASRPGLGQPQHF
TRBJ1-5,16,TRBV6-1,-,CASRDRGFYSNQPQHF
TRBJ1-1,16,TRBV29-1,-,CSVEDLGEREGFEAFF
TRBJ2-5,16,TRBV7-8,TRBD2,CASSLVEREGLKTQYF
TRBJ1-1,14,TRBV12-3/TRBV12-4,-,CASISGGMNTEAFF
TRBJ1-3,16,TRBV6-1,-,CASSELGVLSGNTIYF
TRBJ1-5,13,TRBV12-3/TRBV12-4,-,CASGVWGHQPQHF
TRBJ2-7,13,TRBV10-1,-,CASSEGLFYEQYF
TRBJ1-1,11,TRBV12-3/TRBV12-4,-,CASTLDRKAFF
TRBJ1-5,16,TRBV19,TRBD1,CASSIAGQGVNQPQHF
TRBJ2-5,15,TRBV6-5,-,CASSPAVAGLETQYF
TRBJ2-7,14,TRBV6-1,-,CASSVTGQTYEQYF
TRBJ1-1,13,TRBV30,-,CAWSGDRDTEAFF
TRBJ1-1,13,TRBV28,-,CASGGPYDTEAFF
TRBJ2-4,15,TRBV25-1,TRBD2,CASSEASGRTDIQYF
TRBJ1-2,16,TRBV5-1,TRBD1,CASSQNRGLLGDGYTF
TRBJ2-6,19,TRBV6-2/TRBV6-3,TRBD1,CASEFTGTGGSSGANVLTF
TRBJ1-5,14,TRBV2,-,CASSEVQGGQPQHF
TRBJ2-7,12,TRBV28,-,CASSSPPYEQYF
TRBJ2-6,14,TRBV6-1,-,CASAIASGANVLTF
TRBJ1-6,16,TRBV28,-,CASSPVGAITNSPLHF
TRBJ2-7,15,TRBV7-2,-,CASSGQAHVLAEQYF
TRBJ2-2,14,TRBV12-3/TRBV12-4,-,CASSLPAGTGELFF
TRBJ2-7,14,TRBV30,-,CAWTLAHSPYEQYF
TRBJ2-5,13,TRBV7-3,TRBD2,CASSFSGEETQYF
TRBJ1-1,16,TRBV7-8,TRBD1,CASSRGRGPLDTEAFF
TRBJ2-7,15,TRBV18,TRBD2,CASSSSGTSAMWEYF